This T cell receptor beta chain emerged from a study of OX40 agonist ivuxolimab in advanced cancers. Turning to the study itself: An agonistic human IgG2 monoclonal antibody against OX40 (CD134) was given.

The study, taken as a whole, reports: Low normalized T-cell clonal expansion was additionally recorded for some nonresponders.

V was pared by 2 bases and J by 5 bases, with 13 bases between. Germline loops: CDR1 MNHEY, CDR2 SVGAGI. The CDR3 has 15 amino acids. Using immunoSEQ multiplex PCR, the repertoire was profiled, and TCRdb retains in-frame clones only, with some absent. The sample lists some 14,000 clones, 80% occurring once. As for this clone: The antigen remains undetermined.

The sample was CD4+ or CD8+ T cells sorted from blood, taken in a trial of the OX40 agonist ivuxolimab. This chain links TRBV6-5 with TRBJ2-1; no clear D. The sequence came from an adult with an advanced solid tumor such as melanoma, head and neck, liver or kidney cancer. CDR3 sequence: CASSYHAAENNEQFF. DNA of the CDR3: TGTGCCAGCAGTTACCATGCTGCGGAGAACAATGAGCAGTTCTTC.